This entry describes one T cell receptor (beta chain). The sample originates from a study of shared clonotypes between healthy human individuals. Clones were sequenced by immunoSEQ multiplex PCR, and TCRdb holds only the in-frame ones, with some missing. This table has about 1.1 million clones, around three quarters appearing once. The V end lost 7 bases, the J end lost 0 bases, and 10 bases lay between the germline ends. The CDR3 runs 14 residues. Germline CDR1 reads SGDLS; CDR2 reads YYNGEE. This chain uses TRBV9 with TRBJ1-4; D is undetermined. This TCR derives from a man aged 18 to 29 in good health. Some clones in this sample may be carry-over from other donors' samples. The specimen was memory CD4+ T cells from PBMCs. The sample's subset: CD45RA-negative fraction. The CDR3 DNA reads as TGTGCCAGCGAATTAGATGCAACTAATGAAAAACTGTTTTTT. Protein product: CASELDATNEKLFF.